These 10 T cell receptor beta chains came from one sample sequenced in a study of T cells expressing NK-cell markers. TCRdb re-called the 5' RACE reads; every CDR3 protein appears as one record, without DNA. Its listing shows more than 90,000 distinct CDR3 sequences. Sequencing used blood T cells: a sorted CD56 or NKG2C T cell subset, CD4+ or CD8+ T cells, or bulk PBMC T cells (not recorded which). All receptors come from a woman aged 18-70 years in good health.

J is TRBJ2-3 and V is TRBV11-2; TCRdb designates TRBD2, a call that cannot be tested without DNA. Germline V gene sequence: CDR1 SGHAT, CDR2 FQNNGV. The CDR3 is 17 amino acids. The CDR3: CASSLSGPGGLTDTQYF.

This chain joins TRBV12-3 or TRBV12-4 and TRBJ2-2; TCRdb selects TRBD2, and the lack of DNA leaves this call unchecked. The CDR3 extends over 15 amino acids. CDR3 protein: CASSSLASNTGELFF.

The chain is built from TRBV4-2 and TRBJ2-7; as DNA is missing, the TRBD1 call by TCRdb cannot be tested. Germline values: CDR1 LGHNA, CDR2 YNFKEQ. This CDR3 comprises 16 residues. The CDR3 loop is CASSQALGLGLSEQYF.

This chain joins TRBV29-1 and TRBJ2-7. Germline V gene sequence: CDR1 SQVTM, CDR2 ANQGSEA. The CDR3 runs 12 residues. The CDR3: CSVSKDSYEQYF.

This chain's CDR3 is CASSSLPSGADLTGELFF. The chain uses TRBV12-3 or TRBV12-4 and TRBJ2-2; TCRdb's D call, TRBD2, is unchecked because there is no DNA. CDR3 size: 18 residues.

The V gene is TRBV7-8, the J gene TRBJ2-5. The CDR3 is made up of 14 amino acids. Germline CDR1 SGHVS, CDR2 FQNEAQ. CDR3 amino acids: CASSFWRDQETQYF.

This chain links TRBV27 with TRBJ2-7; TCRdb proposes TRBD2, but this gene call is untestable without DNA. Per the germline V gene, CDR1 is MNHEY and CDR2 is SMNVEV (reference sequence). The CDR3 is 14 residues long. This CDR3 is CASSLGGSRYEQYF.

This CDR3 reads CASSLSDPHEQFF. The chain combines TRBV7-3 with TRBJ2-1; TCRdb outputs TRBD1, but without DNA this stays unchecked. The CDR3 spans 13 residues. Germline V lookup: CDR1 SGHTA, CDR2 FQGTGA. Filled out from reference TRBV7-3 and TRBJ2-1, the complete variable domain reads GAGVSQTPSNKVTEKGKYVELRCDPISGHTALYWYRQSLGQGPEFLIYFQGTGAADDSGLPNDRFFAVRPEGSVSTLKIQRTERGDSAVYLCASSLSDPHEQFFGPGTRLTVL.

This sequence joins TRBV5-4 and TRBJ2-3; TCRdb picks TRBD1, but there is no DNA to check that call. The germline CDR1 and CDR2 sequences are SGHNT and YYREEE (reference sequence). The CDR3 totals 16 residues. CDR3: CASSLRSGGSTDTQYF.

The gene calls are TRBV5-1 and TRBJ2-5; the TCRdb D gene call, TRBD1, has no DNA to confirm it. CDR1 is SGHRS, CDR2 YFSETQ, per germline. The CDR3 is made up of 11 amino acids. The CDR3 loop is CASSQGETQYF.